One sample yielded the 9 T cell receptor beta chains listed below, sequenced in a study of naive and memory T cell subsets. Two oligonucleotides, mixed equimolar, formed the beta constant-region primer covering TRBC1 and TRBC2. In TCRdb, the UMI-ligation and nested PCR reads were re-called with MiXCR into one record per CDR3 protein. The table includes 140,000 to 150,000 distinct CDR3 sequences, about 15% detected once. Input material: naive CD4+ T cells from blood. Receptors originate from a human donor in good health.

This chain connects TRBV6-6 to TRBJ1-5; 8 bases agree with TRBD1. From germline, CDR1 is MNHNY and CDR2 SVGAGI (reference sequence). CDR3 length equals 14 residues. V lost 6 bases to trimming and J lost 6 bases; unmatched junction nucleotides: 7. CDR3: CASREDRVRQPQHF. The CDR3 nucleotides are TGTGCCAGCAGGGAGGACAGGGTCCGTCAGCCCCAGCATTTT.

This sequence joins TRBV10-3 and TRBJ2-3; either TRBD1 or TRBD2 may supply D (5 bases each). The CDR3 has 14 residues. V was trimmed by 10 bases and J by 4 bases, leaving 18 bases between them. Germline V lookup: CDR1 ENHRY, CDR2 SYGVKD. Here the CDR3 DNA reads TGTGCCACCAAGAGGGACCTTGGGGCAGATACGCAGTATTTT. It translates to CATKRDLGADTQYF.

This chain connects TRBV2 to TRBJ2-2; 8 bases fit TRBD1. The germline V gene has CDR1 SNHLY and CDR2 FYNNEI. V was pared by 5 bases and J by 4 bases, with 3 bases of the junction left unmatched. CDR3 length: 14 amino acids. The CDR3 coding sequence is TGTGCCAGCAGTCGACAGGGGACCACCGGGGAGCTGTTTTTT. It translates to CASSRQGTTGELFF.

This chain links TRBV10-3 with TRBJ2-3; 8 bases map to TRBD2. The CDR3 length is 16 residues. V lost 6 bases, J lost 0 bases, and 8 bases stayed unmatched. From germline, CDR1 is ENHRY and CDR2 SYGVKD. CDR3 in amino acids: CAISPRASGSTDTQYF. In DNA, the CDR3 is TGTGCCATCAGCCCTCGGGCTAGCGGGAGCACAGATACGCAGTATTTT.

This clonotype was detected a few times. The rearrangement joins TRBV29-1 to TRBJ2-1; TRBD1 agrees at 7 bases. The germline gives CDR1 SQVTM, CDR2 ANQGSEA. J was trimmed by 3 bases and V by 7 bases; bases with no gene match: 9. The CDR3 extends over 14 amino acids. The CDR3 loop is CSGRQGDDYNEQFF. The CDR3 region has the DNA TGCAGCGGTCGGCAGGGGGACGACTACAATGAGCAGTTCTTC.

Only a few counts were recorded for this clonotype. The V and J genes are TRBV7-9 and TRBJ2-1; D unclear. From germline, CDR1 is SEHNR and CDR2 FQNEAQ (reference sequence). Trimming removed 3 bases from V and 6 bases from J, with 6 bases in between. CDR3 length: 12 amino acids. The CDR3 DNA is TGTGCCAGCAGCTTTGCGACCAATGAGCAGTTCTTC. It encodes CASSFATNEQFF.

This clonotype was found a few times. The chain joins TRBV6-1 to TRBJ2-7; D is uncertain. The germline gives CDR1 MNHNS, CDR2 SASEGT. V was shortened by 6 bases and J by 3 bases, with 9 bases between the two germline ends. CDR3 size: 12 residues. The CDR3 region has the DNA TGTGCCAGCAGCTACGACCGCTACGAGCAGTACTTC. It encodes CASSYDRYEQYF.

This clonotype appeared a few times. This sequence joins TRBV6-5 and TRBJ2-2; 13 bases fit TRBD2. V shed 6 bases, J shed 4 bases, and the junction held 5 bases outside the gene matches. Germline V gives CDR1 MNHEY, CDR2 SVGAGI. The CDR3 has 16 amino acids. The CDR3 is CASSRTSGSGTGELFF. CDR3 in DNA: TGTGCCAGCAGCCGGACTAGCGGGAGTGGCACCGGGGAGCTGTTTTTT.

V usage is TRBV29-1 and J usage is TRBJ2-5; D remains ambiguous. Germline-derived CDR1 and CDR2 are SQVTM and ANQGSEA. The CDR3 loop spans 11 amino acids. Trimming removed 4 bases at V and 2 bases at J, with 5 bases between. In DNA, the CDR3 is TGCAGCGTTGTACCACAAGAGACCCAGTACTTC. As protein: CSVVPQETQYF.